This passage covers 30 T cell receptor beta chains from one sample sequenced in a study of OX40 agonist ivuxolimab in advanced cancers. The protocol was immunoSEQ multiplex PCR, while the TCRdb copy is restricted to in-frame clones and leaves out a portion. The data contain about 58,000 clones, approximately 87% of them singletons. This specimen was CD4+ or CD8+ T cells sorted from blood, taken in a trial of the OX40 agonist ivuxolimab. Receptors were obtained from an adult with an advanced solid tumor such as melanoma, head and neck, liver or kidney cancer.

The V and J genes are TRBV5-1 and TRBJ2-5; D is unclear. V lost 0 bases, J lost 7 bases, and 16 bases lay in between. CDR1 SGHRS and CDR2 YFSETQ come from the germline V gene. The CDR3 runs to 15 residues. The CDR3 DNA is TGCGCCAGCAGCTTGGCGGTCGGGCAGGATGGGACCCAGTACTTC. Translated: CASSLAVGQDGTQYF. The full variable domain, completed using reference TRBV5-1 and TRBJ2-5, is KAGVTQTPRYLIKTRGQQVTLSCSPISGHRSVSWYQQTPGQGLQFLFEYFSETQRNKGNFPGRFSGRQFSNSRSEMNVSTLELGDSALYLCASSLAVGQDGTQYFGPGTRLLVL.

The chain has TRBV5-4 and TRBJ1-4; D is uncertain. V was trimmed by 4 bases and J by 0 bases, leaving 7 bases between them. This CDR3 contains 14 residues. Germline CDR1 SGHNT, CDR2 YYREEE (reference sequence). The CDR3 bases are TGTGCCAGCAGCCGCGGGTCAACTAATGAAAAACTGTTTTTT. Its translation: CASSRGSTNEKLFF.

The J gene is TRBJ2-7, the V gene TRBV18; D might be TRBD2 (5 bases). The germline V gene has CDR1 KGHSH and CDR2 LQKENI. Between the trimmed V and J ends, which lost 6 bases and 7 bases, there was a span of 22 bases. This CDR3 is 15 amino acids long. CDR3 protein: CASSEGAASLSEQYF. CDR3 coding DNA: TGTGCCAGCTCCGAGGGAGCGGCTTCCCTATCGGAGCAGTACTTC.

The chain combines TRBV11-2 with TRBJ2-2; no clear D. Trimming shortened V by 8 bases and J by 0 bases, and 10 bases separated the two germline ends. The CDR3 is 14 amino acids. Germline lookup yields CDR1 SGHAT and CDR2 FQNNGV. The CDR3, as DNA: TGTGCCAGCGTCGACGGCGCGAACACCGGGGAGCTGTTTTTT. Translation gives CASVDGANTGELFF.

On this clone itself: At the DNA level, this CDR3 is encoded by other sequences in the same sample as well. The CDR3 spells CASSYSRTGDTEAFF. CDR3 bases: TGTGCCAGCAGTTACTCCCGGACTGGTGACACTGAAGCTTTCTTT. The chain couples TRBV6-5 to TRBJ1-1, with D unresolved. Trimming shortened V by 0 bases and J by 3 bases, and 11 bases separated the two germline ends. The germline CDR1 and CDR2 sequences are MNHEY and SVGAGI. The CDR3 runs to 15 residues.

The chain couples TRBV18 to TRBJ1-1; D is unclear. The CDR3 runs 14 residues. Germline assignment: CDR1 KGHSH and CDR2 LQKENI. The V gene lost 0 bases and the J gene lost 7 bases, with 12 bases spanning the gap. This CDR3 is CASSPPGRVVEAFF. In nucleotides, the CDR3 is TGTGCCAGCTCACCACCGGGAAGGGTTGTTGAAGCTTTCTTT.

The rearrangement uses TRBV7-2 and TRBJ1-3; 9 positions agree with TRBD1. Germline loops: CDR1 SGHTA, CDR2 FQGNSA. This CDR3 has 16 residues. Trimming cost V 4 bases and J 2 bases; bases outside gene matches: 6. CDR3 DNA: TGTGCCAGCAGCTCTGGACAGGGGAAGACTGGAAACACCATATATTTT. It is translated as CASSSGQGKTGNTIYF.

The J gene is TRBJ1-2, the V gene TRBV5-4; 7 bases agree with TRBD1. Germline loops: CDR1 SGHNT, CDR2 YYREEE (reference sequence). This CDR3 region has 15 residues. J lost 4 bases, V lost 4 bases, and 10 bases had no gene match. The DNA of the CDR3 is TGTGCCAGCAGCGCAGGGACAGTAGTCTCCTATGGCTACACCTTC. Its translation is CASSAGTVVSYGYTF.

The chain links TRBV6-5 to TRBJ2-7; tentative D call: TRBD2 (6 bases). Trimming removed 10 bases at V and 3 bases at J, with 16 bases between. The CDR3 sequence is 13 residues long. Germline V lookup: CDR1 MNHEY, CDR2 SVGAGI. The CDR3 spells CATSGTGLYEQYF. Here the CDR3 DNA reads TGTGCCACTTCCGGGACGGGACTCTACGAGCAGTACTTC.

The chain has TRBV6-5 and TRBJ2-7; TRBD1 or TRBD2 may be the D gene (5 bases each). The CDR3 contains 13 residues. Trimming cost V 6 bases and J 6 bases, with 15 bases left between them. The germline V gene has CDR1 MNHEY and CDR2 SVGAGI. This CDR3 is CASRPGTEGEQYF. The CDR3 DNA follows: TGTGCCAGCAGGCCCGGGACCGAGGGCGAGCAGTACTTC.

A few counts support this clone. This chain links TRBV28 with TRBJ1-5, with D uncertain. Trimming cost V 6 bases and J 0 bases, with 21 bases left between them. Germline CDR1 reads MDHEN; CDR2 reads SYDVKM. The CDR3 has 18 residues. CDR3 in DNA: TGTGCCAGCAGGCTTACTAATTTCGGTCTTTATAGCAATCAGCCCCAGCATTTT. As protein: CASRLTNFGLYSNQPQHF.

The chain joins TRBV11-3 to TRBJ2-1; 7 nucleotides agree with TRBD2. Germline V gene lookup returns CDR1 SGHNT and CDR2 YENEEA. This CDR3 spans 16 amino acids. The junction had 12 bases not matched to a gene; V was cut back by 1 base and J by 9 bases. The CDR3 sequence is CASSLGRGVNLGEQFF. The CDR3 region has the DNA TGTGCCAGCAGCTTAGGTCGGGGGGTCAATTTGGGTGAGCAGTTCTTC.

CDR3 residues: CASSLGDRKQETQYF. The CDR3 nucleotides read TGTGCCAGCAGCTTAGGGGACAGAAAACAAGAGACCCAGTACTTC. This chain links TRBV5-4 with TRBJ2-5; the match to TRBD1 covers 7 bases. Germline CDR1 SGHNT, CDR2 YYREEE (reference sequence). The CDR3 length is 15 residues. V was clipped by 2 bases and J by 2 bases; unmatched bases: 6.

The V gene is TRBV5-5, the J gene TRBJ1-5; TRBD1 aligns across 7 bases. The V gene's germline CDR1 is SGHKS and CDR2 YYEKEE (reference sequence). Germline trimming cut 4 bases from V and 5 bases from J; bases unmatched to any gene: 6. This CDR3 spans 14 amino acids. The CDR3 DNA follows: TGTGCCAGCAGCATTAGCAGGGGGGATCAGCCCCAGCATTTT. It translates to CASSISRGDQPQHF.

This clone showed up just once. The rearrangement links TRBV4-1 to TRBJ1-2; D remains unclear. Germline-derived CDR1 and CDR2 are MGHRA and YSYEKL. V was cut by 2 bases and J by 5 bases, with 24 bases left in between. The CDR3 loop spans 18 amino acids. CDR3 in DNA: TGCGCCAGCAGCCAACGTCCGGCGTTGAGGCGGGAGGGTTATGGCTACACCTTC. Its translation is CASSQRPALRREGYGYTF.

The table lists this clone with many counts. The chain joins TRBV7-6 to TRBJ1-3; 8 nucleotides line up with TRBD1. This CDR3 is built from 15 residues. Germline CDR1 reads SGHVS; CDR2 reads FNYEAQ. With V trimmed by 4 bases and J by 2 bases, 4 bases remained unmatched. The CDR3 DNA reads as TGTGCCAGCAGCTCCCTGGACAGGGCTGGAAACACCATATATTTT. This encodes CASSSLDRAGNTIYF. Full variable domain (missing parts from reference TRBV7-6 and TRBJ1-3): GAGVSQSPRYKVTKRGQDVALRCDPISGHVSLYWYRQALGQGPEFLTYFNYEAQQDKSGLPNDRFSAERPEGSISTLTIQRTEQRDSAMYRCASSSLDRAGNTIYFGEGSWLTVV.

This chain uses TRBV7-6 with TRBJ2-3; 7 bases are a match to TRBD2. Germline assignment: CDR1 SGHVS and CDR2 FNYEAQ. The ends lost 2 bases at V and 1 base at J; junction bases unmatched: 0. This CDR3 contains 14 residues. The CDR3 bases are TGTGCCAGCAGCTTACTAGCGGGCACAGATACGCAGTATTTT. Translation: CASSLLAGTDTQYF.

The rearrangement joins TRBV28 to TRBJ1-1; D remains unclear. V was shortened by 7 bases and J by 2 bases, with 11 bases between the two germline ends. The V gene's germline CDR1 is MDHEN and CDR2 SYDVKM. There are 13 residues in the CDR3. The CDR3 coding sequence is TGTGCCAGCAAGGAGACGCATAACACTGAAGCTTTCTTT. It codes for CASKETHNTEAFF.

The V gene is TRBV19, the J gene TRBJ2-2; possibly TRBD1 for D (6 bases). The germline CDR1 and CDR2 sequences are LNHDA and SQIVND (reference sequence). The CDR3 is 15 amino acids. The V end lost 2 bases, the J end lost 4 bases, and 11 bases lay between the germline ends. CDR3 sequence reads: CASSIQGQSTGELFF. The CDR3, as DNA: TGTGCCAGTAGTATACAAGGACAGTCCACCGGGGAGCTGTTTTTT.

The gene calls are TRBV11-3 and TRBJ2-5; D perhaps matches TRBD2 (5 bases). The V end was cut by 5 bases, the J end by 5 bases, with 18 bases between. The CDR3 covers 15 residues. Per germline, CDR1 SGHNT and CDR2 YENEEA. The CDR3 loop reads CASSPPRRVGETQYF. CDR3 coding DNA: TGTGCCAGCAGCCCACCGCGGCGGGTTGGGGAGACCCAGTACTTC.

The sample holds one count of this clone. J is TRBJ2-2 and V is TRBV9; tentatively, D is TRBD1 (5 bases). The V gene lost 2 bases and the J gene lost 5 bases, with 13 bases spanning the gap. Germline V gives CDR1 SGDLS, CDR2 YYNGEE. The CDR3 is 15 residues long. The CDR3 nucleotides read TGTGCCAGCAGCGTTTGGACATCAACAACCGGGGAGCTGTTTTTT. This sequence encodes CASSVWTSTTGELFF.

CDR3 in amino acids: CASSQAGGSGGYTF. The CDR3 bases are TGCGCCAGCAGCCAGGCCGGCGGGTCGGGGGGCTACACCTTC. The chain couples TRBV4-3 to TRBJ1-2; no clear D gene. V lost 3 bases, J lost 8 bases, and 16 bases lay in between. CDR1 is LGHNA, CDR2 YSLEER, per germline. The CDR3 runs to 14 residues.

This clone was picked up a small number of times. The chain recombines TRBV6-6 with TRBJ2-3; D is uncertain. The CDR3 sequence is 13 residues long. Germline V CDR1 and CDR2: MNHNY, SVGAGI (reference sequence). Trimming removed 7 bases from V and 1 base from J, with 9 bases in between. CDR3 protein: CASTQTGTDTQYF. DNA for the CDR3: TGTGCCAGCACTCAAACAGGCACAGATACGCAGTATTTT.

This clone has a handful of counts. V usage is TRBV5-1 and J usage is TRBJ1-5; no reliable D call. Germline loops: CDR1 SGHRS, CDR2 YFSETQ. V lost 5 bases to trimming and J lost 7 bases, with 13 bases between them. The CDR3 is made up of 13 amino acids. The CDR3 region has the DNA TGCGCCAGCAGTATGTATTCGGGCCAGCCCCAGCATTTT. Its protein is CASSMYSGQPQHF.

CDR3 coding DNA: TGTGCCAGCAGCTATAATGAAAAACTGTTTTTT. Amino acid sequence: CASSYNEKLFF. The gene calls are TRBV5-5 and TRBJ1-4; D call uncertain. V was shortened by 3 bases and J by 4 bases, with 1 base between the two germline ends. This CDR3 is built from 11 residues. The V gene's germline CDR1 is SGHKS and CDR2 YYEKEE (reference sequence).

The chain recombines TRBV19 with TRBJ2-7, with D unclear. Trimming cost V 5 bases and J 1 base, with 12 bases left between them. In germline, CDR1 is LNHDA, CDR2 SQIVND (reference sequence). The CDR3 has 14 amino acids. The CDR3 reads CASSLATGSYEQYF. The CDR3 DNA is TGTGCCAGTAGTCTCGCAACGGGTTCCTACGAGCAGTACTTC. The variable domain in full, completed from reference TRBV19 and TRBJ2-7, reads DGGITQSPKYLFRKEGQNVTLSCEQNLNHDAMYWYRQDPGQGLRLIYYSQIVNDFQKGDIAEGYSVSREKKESFPLTVTSAQKNPTAFYLCASSLATGSYEQYFGPGTRLTVT.

This clone was observed a single time. The rearrangement uses TRBV28 and TRBJ1-6, with D perhaps TRBD1 (5 bases). V was shortened by 8 bases and J by 10 bases, with 15 bases between the two germline ends. The CDR3 is 13 residues long. The germline gives CDR1 MDHEN, CDR2 SYDVKM. CDR3: CASGTGGLSPLHF. CDR3 coding DNA: TGTGCCAGCGGAACCGGGGGATTGTCACCCCTCCACTTT.

The chain carries TRBV5-5 and TRBJ1-5; TRBD1 matches at 7 bases. CDR3 length: 16 residues. The junction had 7 bases not matched to a gene; V was cut back by 1 base and J by 3 bases. Per germline, CDR1 SGHKS and CDR2 YYEKEE (reference sequence). CDR3 coding DNA: TGTGCCAGCAGCTTGTATGAGCAGGGGGACAATCAGCCCCAGCATTTT. It specifies CASSLYEQGDNQPQHF.

The chain combines TRBV9 with TRBJ1-6; 10 bases map to TRBD1. The CDR3 covers 16 residues. Germline CDR1 and CDR2: SGDLS and YYNGEE. The V gene end was trimmed by 3 bases and the J gene end by 10 bases; junction bases not matched to a gene: 10. CDR3 sequence: CASSASGTGALSPLHF. The DNA for the CDR3 is TGTGCCAGCAGCGCATCGGGGACAGGGGCTTTGTCACCCCTCCACTTT.

The chain is built from TRBV21-1 and TRBJ2-5; the D call of TRBD1 is as the table states it, not checked on the DNA. TRBV21-1 is a pseudogene segment. The CDR3 runs to 13 residues. CDR3 amino acids: CASTETEKVTQYF. The CDR3 DNA is TGTGCCAGCACCGAGACAGAAAAAGTGACCCAGTACTTC.